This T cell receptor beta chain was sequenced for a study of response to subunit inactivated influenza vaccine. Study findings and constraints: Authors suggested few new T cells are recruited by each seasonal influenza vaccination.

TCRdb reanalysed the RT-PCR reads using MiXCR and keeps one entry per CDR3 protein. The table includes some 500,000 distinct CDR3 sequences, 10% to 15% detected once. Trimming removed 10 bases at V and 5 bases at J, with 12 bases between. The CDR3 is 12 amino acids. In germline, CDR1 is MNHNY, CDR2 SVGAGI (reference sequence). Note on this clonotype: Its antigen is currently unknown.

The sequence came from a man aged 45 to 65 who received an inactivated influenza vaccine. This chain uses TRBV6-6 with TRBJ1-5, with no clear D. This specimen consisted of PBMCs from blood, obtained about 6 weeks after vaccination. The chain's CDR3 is CATSEFDQPQHF. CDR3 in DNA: TGTGCCACCTCTGAGTTCGATCAGCCCCAGCATTTT.